This T cell receptor beta chain was captured by sequencing in a study of blood T cell repertoires in COVID-19. Study summary: Acute-phase and convalescent COVID-19 samples originated in the United States, Italy and Spain. In each case, the material was cDNA or gDNA derived from T cells, B-cell-depleted T cells, or PBMCs.

This CDR3 spans 14 amino acids. The germline V gene has CDR1 MDHEN and CDR2 SYDVKM. V shed 8 bases and J shed 1 base, with 14 bases lying between them. Authors' methods: Reference gene primer amplification in the assay estimated nucleated cell counts. Clones were read by immunoSEQ multiplex PCR, and TCRdb kept only the in-frame ones, dropping some. The V and J calls and clone size come from that table; D and trimming were worked out from the DNA. The table includes 150,000 to 180,000 clones, 85% to 90% detected once. The chain combines TRBV28 with TRBJ1-1; D gene unclear. Material for sequencing was peripheral blood. This TCR was sampled from a woman in her 40s with acute or convalescent COVID-19. CDR3 sequence: CASSFGEPNTEAFF. The CDR3, as DNA: TGTGCCAGCTCATTCGGGGAACCGAACACTGAAGCTTTCTTT.